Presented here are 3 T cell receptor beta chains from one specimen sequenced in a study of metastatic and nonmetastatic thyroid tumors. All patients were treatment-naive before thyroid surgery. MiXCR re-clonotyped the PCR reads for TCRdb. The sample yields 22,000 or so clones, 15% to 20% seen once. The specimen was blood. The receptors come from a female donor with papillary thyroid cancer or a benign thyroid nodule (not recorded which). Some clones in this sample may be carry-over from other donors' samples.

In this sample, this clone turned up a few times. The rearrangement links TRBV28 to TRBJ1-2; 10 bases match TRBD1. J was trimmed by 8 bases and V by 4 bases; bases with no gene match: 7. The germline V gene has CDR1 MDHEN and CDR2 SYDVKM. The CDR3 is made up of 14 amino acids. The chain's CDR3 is CASSSHGTGVGYTF. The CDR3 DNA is TGTGCCAGCAGTTCACACGGGACAGGGGTCGGCTACACCTTC.

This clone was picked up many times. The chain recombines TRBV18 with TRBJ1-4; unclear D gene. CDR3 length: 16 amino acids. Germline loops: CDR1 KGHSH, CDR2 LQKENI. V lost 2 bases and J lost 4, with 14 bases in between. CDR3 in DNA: TGTGCCAGCTCACCAAAGGATCTTAACCTTAATGAAAAACTGTTTTTT. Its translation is CASSPKDLNLNEKLFF.

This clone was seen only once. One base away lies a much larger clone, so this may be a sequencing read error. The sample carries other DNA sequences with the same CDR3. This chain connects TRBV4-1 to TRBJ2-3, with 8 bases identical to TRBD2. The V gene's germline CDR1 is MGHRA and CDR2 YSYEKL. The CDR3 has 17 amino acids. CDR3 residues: CASSQDPKRGGADTQYF. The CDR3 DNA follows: TGCGCCAGTAGCCAAGATCCAAAACGGGGGGGTGCAGATACGCAGTATTTT.